This T cell receptor beta chain was observed in a study of identical twins. In the case of this clonotype: Its antigen is still unknown.

General study results and limits: Beta out-of-frame sequences displayed a weaker excess of sharing between twins. Conclusions were drawn cross-sectionally by statistical analysis, without following the same donors.

Trimming pared 1 base from V and 12 bases from J, leaving 10 bases between. Germline V CDR1 and CDR2: LGHDT, YNNKEL (reference sequence). The CDR3 is 12 residues long. TCRdb redid the calling of the 5' RACE reads with MiXCR, one entry per CDR3 protein. This table holds some 690,000 distinct CDR3 sequences, around 20% found once. The same sample was also studied in work on T cells expressing NK-cell markers. This second study notes: Serological testing identified seven of the eight sequenced donors as HCMV-seropositive and one as seronegative. These same clonotypes (in several donors) also led the CD3+CD56-NKG2C+ fraction.

This TCR was sampled from a woman aged 18-29 years in good health. The chain joins TRBV3-1 to TRBJ2-1; D is perhaps TRBD1 (5 bases). The material sequenced was PBMCs. The CDR3 sequence is CASSQGRVGQFF. The CDR3 DNA reads TGTGCCAGCAGCCAAGGCAGGGTCGGGCAGTTCTTC.